The next 20 T cell receptor beta chains were all read from a single sample in a study of technical replicates of blood from a handful of donors. Measured with immunoSEQ multiplex PCR; TCRdb has only the in-frame clones, and not every one. The sample records 70,000 to 85,000 clones, about 90% being singletons. The specimen sequenced was T cells isolated from PBMCs. The receptors originated from a human donor in good health.

V gene TRBV11-3 combines with J gene TRBJ2-5; D is possibly TRBD1 (6 bases). This CDR3 contains 16 residues. V was clipped by 4 bases and J by 2 bases, with 17 bases between them. Germline V CDR1 and CDR2: SGHNT, YENEEA. Written as DNA, the CDR3 is TGTGCCAGCAGCTCCCGATGGGGACATATACAAGAGACCCAGTACTTC. Its protein product is CASSSRWGHIQETQYF.

The chain combines TRBV9 with TRBJ1-6, with D maybe TRBD1 (5 bases). Trimming took 3 bases from V and 7 from J, leaving 8 bases between them. Germline CDR1 and CDR2: SGDLS and YYNGEE. This CDR3 is 13 amino acids long. This CDR3 reads CASSAGLNSPLHF. The CDR3 bases are TGTGCCAGCAGCGCGGGACTAAATTCACCCCTCCACTTT.

The chain recombines TRBV5-1 with TRBJ1-2, with D maybe TRBD1 (6 bases). Germline CDR1 reads SGHRS; CDR2 reads YFSETQ. The V end lost 1 base, the J end lost 4 bases, and 11 bases lay between the germline ends. CDR3 length: 14 amino acids. CDR3 sequence (DNA): TGCGCCAGCAGCTTGTCAGGGGTAGGCTATGGCTACACCTTC. Its protein is CASSLSGVGYGYTF.

The V call is TRBV5-1, the J call TRBJ2-2; 9 bases map to TRBD1. This CDR3 is 15 amino acids long. V lost 3 bases to trimming and J lost 5 bases; unmatched junction nucleotides: 5. Germline CDR1 SGHRS, CDR2 YFSETQ. CDR3 in DNA: TGCGCCAGCAGCTCACAGGGGGCGGGAACCGGGGAGCTGTTTTTT. Encoded protein: CASSSQGAGTGELFF.

The V call is TRBV12-5, the J call TRBJ2-7, with D possibly being TRBD2 (6 bases). This CDR3 has 13 amino acids. With 2 bases removed from V and 3 bases from J, the gap between germline ends came to 8 bases. Germline CDR1 LGHNT, CDR2 FRNRAP. Here the CDR3 DNA reads TGTGCTAGTGGTTTGTCGACTAGCTACGAGCAGTACTTC. Encoded protein: CASGLSTSYEQYF.

V and J are TRBV12-2 and TRBJ2-2; the D call in the table, TRBD2, was not verified against the DNA. TRBV12-2 is reported as a pseudogene. This CDR3 region has 19 residues. The CDR3 region is CASRHAPQLAGVNTGELFF. The CDR3 nucleotides read TGTGCAAGTCGCCACGCCCCACAACTAGCGGGAGTAAACACCGGGGAGCTGTTTTTT.

V usage is TRBV6-1 and J usage is TRBJ2-7; perhaps TRBD1 as D (6 bases). V gave up 0 bases and J gave up 0 bases, with 15 bases separating them. CDR3 length: 17 residues. Germline V gene data show CDR1 as MNHNS and CDR2 as SASEGT. The CDR3 DNA follows: TGTGCCAGCAGTGAAGCTCTGGGCACAGGGACCTCCTACGAGCAGTACTTC. This sequence encodes CASSEALGTGTSYEQYF.

V gene TRBV5-8 combines with J gene TRBJ1-2; TRBD1 agrees at 7 bases. Unmatched junction bases numbered 13, after V lost 4 bases and J lost 7 bases. The CDR3 sequence is 15 residues long. Germline CDR1 SGHTS, CDR2 YDEGEE. CDR3 amino acids: CASSVQGPGRIGYTF. CDR3 nucleotide sequence: TGTGCCAGCAGCGTACAGGGGCCGGGAAGGATTGGCTACACCTTC.

The gene calls are TRBV11-3 and TRBJ2-5; D unresolved. V was shortened by 4 bases and J by 5 bases, with 11 bases between the two germline ends. The CDR3 is made up of 13 amino acids. Per germline, CDR1 SGHNT and CDR2 YENEEA. The CDR3 spells CASSSSSAETQYF. The CDR3 DNA reads TGTGCCAGCAGCTCCTCTAGTGCGGAGACCCAGTACTTC.

The chain recombines TRBV6-1 with TRBJ2-1; 12 bases match TRBD2. The J segment lost 4 bases and the V segment lost 1 base, leaving 14 bases of the junction unmatched. The CDR3 sequence is 20 residues long. Germline V lookup: CDR1 MNHNS, CDR2 SASEGT. The CDR3 nucleotides are TGTGCCAGCAGTGAAGGTCCGGGGGCTAGCGGGAGGGCCGTATACAATGAGCAGTTCTTC. The encoded protein is CASSEGPGASGRAVYNEQFF.

The gene calls are TRBV7-6 and TRBJ2-1; tentatively, D is TRBD2 (6 bases). The CDR3 is made up of 21 amino acids. V lost 2 bases to trimming and J lost 4 bases, with 30 bases between them. CDR1 and CDR2 from the germline V gene are SGHVS and FNYEAQ. In DNA, the CDR3 is TGTGCCAGCAGCTTAATAGGGTTGGGCGCAGGGACCAGGCGGGATTACAATGAGCAGTTCTTC. Residues: CASSLIGLGAGTRRDYNEQFF.

The chain carries TRBV6-1 and TRBJ1-6; no definite D call. Germline V CDR1 and CDR2: MNHNS, SASEGT. The CDR3 is 13 amino acids. V was cut by 3 bases and J by 3 bases, with 3 bases left in between. The CDR3 sequence: CASSDSYNSPLHF. CDR3 sequence (DNA): TGTGCCAGCAGTGACAGCTATAATTCACCCCTCCACTTT.

This chain joins TRBV10-1 and TRBJ1-3, with D maybe TRBD1 (6 bases). The CDR3 covers 15 residues. CDR1 and CDR2 (germline): WNHNN, SYGVQD (reference sequence). Trimming pared 3 bases from V and 3 bases from J, leaving 12 bases between. The CDR3 bases are TGCGCCAGCAGTGACCCTCAGGGGTTTGGAAACACCATATATTTT. Protein product: CASSDPQGFGNTIYF.

The chain employs TRBV7-6 and TRBJ2-2, with 8 bases lining up with TRBD1. The J segment lost 3 bases and the V segment lost 5 bases, leaving 5 bases of the junction unmatched. In germline, CDR1 is SGHVS, CDR2 FNYEAQ. CDR3 length equals 15 residues. The CDR3 DNA reads TGTGCCAGCAGCGTACAGGGGGACCACACCGGGGAGCTGTTTTTT. Protein product: CASSVQGDHTGELFF.

V and J are TRBV11-3 and TRBJ1-1, with 9 bases aligning to TRBD1. Trimming took 2 bases from V and 0 from J; bases not matched to a gene: 7. This CDR3 region has 17 residues. Germline CDR1 and CDR2: SGHNT and YENEEA. In nucleotides, the CDR3 is TGTGCCAGCAGCTTAACAGGGGGCTTCGGGGTGAACACTGAAGCTTTCTTT. Its protein is CASSLTGGFGVNTEAFF. Full variable domain (rest looked up from reference TRBV11-3 and TRBJ1-1): EAGVVQSPRYKIIEKKQPVAFWCNPISGHNTLYWYLQNLGQGPELLIRYENEEAVDDSQLPKDRFSAERLKGVDSTLKIQPAELGDSAVYLCASSLTGGFGVNTEAFFGQGTRLTVV.

The V gene is TRBV6-1, the J gene TRBJ2-1; the match to TRBD2 covers 11 bases. The J segment lost 1 base and the V segment lost 11 bases, leaving 7 bases of the junction unmatched. The CDR3 is made up of 15 amino acids. The germline CDR1 and CDR2 sequences are MNHNS and SASEGT. The CDR3 sequence is CASTGTSGSYNEQFF. The CDR3 bases are TGTGCCTCTACGGGGACTAGCGGATCCTACAATGAGCAGTTCTTC.

The chain joins TRBV7-6 to TRBJ2-7; TRBD1 agrees at 7 bases. V lost 6 bases and J lost 7; bases outside the gene matches: 6. The CDR3 runs to 12 residues. CDR1 SGHVS and CDR2 FNYEAQ come from the germline V gene. CDR3 region: CASSPDREEQYF. DNA for the CDR3: TGTGCCAGCAGTCCCGACAGGGAGGAGCAGTACTTC. Complete variable domain (other parts from reference TRBV7-6 and TRBJ2-7): GAGVSQSPRYKVTKRGQDVALRCDPISGHVSLYWYRQALGQGPEFLTYFNYEAQQDKSGLPNDRFSAERPEGSISTLTIQRTEQRDSAMYRCASSPDREEQYFGPGTRLTVT.

The rearrangement uses TRBV23-1 and TRBJ2-7; 10 bases fit TRBD2. TRBV23-1 carries the ORF label, with uncertain function. The trim removed 7 bases at V and 2 bases at J, leaving 8 bases unmatched. The CDR3 length is 15 residues. CDR3 region: CASTFRTSGTYEQYF. The CDR3, as DNA: TGCGCCAGCACATTCCGGACTAGCGGAACCTACGAGCAGTACTTC.

The V gene is TRBV6-6, the J gene TRBJ1-4, with D possibly matching TRBD1 (6 bases). Germline CDR1 and CDR2: MNHNY and SVGAGI (reference sequence). The CDR3 is 15 residues long. V lost 7 bases, J lost 4 bases, and 16 bases lay in between. CDR3 sequence reads: CASTPTGTLNEKLFF. CDR3 coding DNA: TGTGCCAGCACTCCCACCGGGACACTTAATGAAAAACTGTTTTTT.

The V call is TRBV9, the J call TRBJ1-1; TRBD1 is a possible D gene (6 bases). Germline V lookup: CDR1 SGDLS, CDR2 YYNGEE. The CDR3 sequence is 14 residues long. V was cut by 3 bases and J by 0 bases, with 9 bases left in between. DNA for the CDR3: TGTGCCAGCAGCGGAGGGGGTCTGAACACTGAAGCTTTCTTT. Translation: CASSGGGLNTEAFF.